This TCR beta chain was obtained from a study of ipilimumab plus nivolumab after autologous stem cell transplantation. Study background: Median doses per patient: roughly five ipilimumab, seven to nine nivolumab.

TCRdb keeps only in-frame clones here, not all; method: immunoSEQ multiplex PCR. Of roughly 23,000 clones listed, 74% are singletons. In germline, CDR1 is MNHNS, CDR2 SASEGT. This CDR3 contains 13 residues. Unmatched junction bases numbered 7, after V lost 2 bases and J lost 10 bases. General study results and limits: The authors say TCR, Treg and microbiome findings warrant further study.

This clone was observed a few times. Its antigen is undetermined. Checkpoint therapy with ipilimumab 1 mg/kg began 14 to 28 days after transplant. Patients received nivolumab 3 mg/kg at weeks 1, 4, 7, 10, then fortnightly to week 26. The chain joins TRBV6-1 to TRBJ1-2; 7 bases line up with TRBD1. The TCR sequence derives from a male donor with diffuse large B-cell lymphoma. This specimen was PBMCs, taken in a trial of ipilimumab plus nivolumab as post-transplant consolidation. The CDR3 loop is CASSEHRTGTYTF. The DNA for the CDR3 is TGTGCCAGCAGTGAACACCGGACAGGCACCTACACCTTC.